Listed here are 27 T cell receptor beta chains from one sample, sequenced in a study of T cells in Graves' hyperthyroidism and ophthalmopathy. Amplification targeted TCR beta CDR3 regions from RNA transcripts. First-round RT-PCR targeting the TCR CDR3 was performed with the HTBI primer set. TCRdb independently ran MiXCR on the multiplex PCR reads; one entry per CDR3 protein. The table lists about 290,000 distinct CDR3 sequences, approximately 15% of them singletons. The material sequenced was blood. These receptors were obtained from a woman in her thirties or forties with Graves' hyperthyroidism.

This clonotype was counted at least ten times. This sequence joins TRBV7-2 and TRBJ2-3; 7 nucleotides agree with TRBD2. V shed 2 bases and J 2 bases; nucleotides not matched to a gene: 10. The CDR3 extends over 17 amino acids. Looked up from germline, CDR1 is SGHTA and CDR2 is FQGNSA. The CDR3 DNA reads TGTGCCAGCAGCTTAACCGCACTAGCGTCCCTCACAGATACGCAGTATTTT. As protein: CASSLTALASLTDTQYF.

This clonotype has at least ten counts. This chain joins TRBV20-1 and TRBJ1-2; TRBD1 is a possible D gene (6 bases). This CDR3 contains 13 residues. Germline loops: CDR1 DFQATT, CDR2 SNEGSKA (reference sequence). V shed 8 bases and J shed 6 bases, with 19 bases lying between them. As DNA, the CDR3 is TGCAGTCCACAAAGACAGGCGGGCCATGGCTACACCTTC. The encoded protein is CSPQRQAGHGYTF.

Points on this clonotype: A read error may account for a junction end that differs from germline. The V and J genes are TRBV5-6 and TRBJ2-1; no clear D gene. The CDR3 sequence is 13 residues long. Germline CDR1 and CDR2: SGHDT and YYEEEE. The CDR3 here is CASSLDSYNEQSF. CDR3 nucleotides: TGTGCCAGCAGCTTGGACTCTTACAATGAGCAGTCCTTC. Filled out from reference TRBV5-6 and TRBJ2-1, the complete variable domain reads DAGVTQSPTHLIKTRGQQVTLRCSPKSGHDTVSWYQQALGQGPQFIFQYYEEEERQRGNFPDRFSGHQFPNYSSELNVNALLLGDSALYLCASSLDSYNEQSFGPGTRLTVL.

Ten or more counts support this clonotype. The rearrangement joins TRBV18 to TRBJ1-4; no reliable D call. The V and J ends lost 6 bases and 5 bases respectively, with 13 bases between them. The CDR3 consists of 14 residues. Germline-derived CDR1 and CDR2 are KGHSH and LQKENI. In DNA form, the CDR3 reads TGTGCCAGCTCCCCTCAAGGGAGGAATGAAAAACTGTTTTTT. This gives the protein CASSPQGRNEKLFF.

This clonotype was detected many times. The chain combines TRBV3-1 with TRBJ2-7; 7 bases are shared with TRBD1. The germline CDR1 and CDR2 sequences are LGHDT and YNNKEL (reference sequence). V was pared by 2 bases and J by 3 bases, with 1 base of the junction left unmatched. The CDR3 spans 13 residues. The CDR3 sequence is CASSQRDSYEQYF. The CDR3 coding sequence is TGTGCCAGCAGCCAACGGGACAGCTACGAGCAGTACTTC.

This clonotype occurred many times. The chain carries TRBV24-1 and TRBJ1-5; 7 bases are a match to TRBD1. V shed 2 bases, J shed 0 bases, and the junction held 9 bases outside the gene matches. Germline V gene data show CDR1 as KGHDR and CDR2 as SFDVKD. The CDR3 loop spans 18 amino acids. In DNA, the CDR3 is TGTGCCACCAGTGATTCCGCCGGGACAGTCCTTAGCAATCAGCCCCAGCATTTT. It specifies CATSDSAGTVLSNQPQHF.

This chain uses TRBV28 with TRBJ2-2, with a possible D match to TRBD2 (6 bases). The CDR3 is 15 residues long. Germline-derived CDR1 and CDR2 are MDHEN and SYDVKM. V lost 3 bases and J 7 bases, leaving 15 bases between the germline ends. Here the CDR3 DNA reads TGTGCCAGCAGTTTTGGAGGGTCTAGAATCGGGGAGCTGTTTTTT. Its protein is CASSFGGSRIGELFF.

The gene calls are TRBV15 and TRBJ1-4; a weak D match, TRBD1 (6 bases). This CDR3 contains 19 residues. The germline V gene has CDR1 LNHNV and CDR2 YYDKDF (reference sequence). The germline V and J ends were trimmed by 2 bases and 5 bases, with 24 bases remaining between them. DNA of the CDR3: TGTGCCACCAGCAGACCTACAGGGCCGGCGTGGCCCCGGAATGAAAAACTGTTTTTT. It is translated as CATSRPTGPAWPRNEKLFF.

This clonotype was seen repeatedly, ten times or more. The chain links TRBV7-2 to TRBJ2-1, with 15 bases matching TRBD2. Germline V gene data show CDR1 as SGHTA and CDR2 as FQGNSA. The CDR3 has 15 residues. With V trimmed by 4 bases and J by 9 bases, 4 bases remained unmatched. CDR3 coding DNA: TGTGCCAGCAGCTCGGGACTAGCGGGAGGTGGTGAGCAGTTCTTC. This codes for CASSSGLAGGGEQFF.

This clonotype was observed at least ten times. V and J are TRBV12-3 or TRBV12-4 and TRBJ2-7; 13 bases are shared with TRBD2. V lost 6 bases to trimming and J lost 3 bases; unmatched junction nucleotides: 5. CDR3 length equals 15 residues. In nucleotides, the CDR3 is TGTGCCAGCAGCTCGACTAGCGGGGGGATCTACGAGCAGTACTTC. The encoded protein is CASSSTSGGIYEQYF.

This clonotype was recorded at least ten times. V is TRBV2 and J is TRBJ1-2, with 8 nucleotides matching TRBD1. Germline CDR1 reads SNHLY; CDR2 reads FYNNEI. The trim removed 6 bases at V and 7 bases at J, leaving 10 bases unmatched. The CDR3 is 14 residues long. The CDR3 nucleotides are TGTGCCAGCAGCTCCGGGACAGGTCTCTTTGGCTACACCTTC. Amino acid sequence: CASSSGTGLFGYTF.

This clonotype was observed a handful of times. The V gene is TRBV5-1, the J gene TRBJ1-6; 8 nucleotides match TRBD1. Trimming cost V 3 bases and J 6 bases; bases outside gene matches: 5. The CDR3 spans 15 residues. Germline V lookup: CDR1 SGHRS, CDR2 YFSETQ. The CDR3 spells CASSYGQGPNSPLHF. The CDR3 nucleotides are TGCGCCAGCAGCTATGGACAGGGACCTAATTCACCCCTCCACTTT.

This clonotype came up many times. The V call is TRBV3-1, the J call TRBJ2-1; D ambiguous. The CDR3 has 11 residues. V gave up 6 bases and J gave up 5 bases, with 5 bases separating them. CDR1 and CDR2 from the germline V gene are LGHDT and YNNKEL (reference sequence). CDR3 bases: TGTGCCAGCAGATACGACAATGAGCAGTTCTTC. This translates into CASRYDNEQFF.

The chain combines TRBV30 with TRBJ1-1, with no clear D. Trimming stripped 0 bases from V and 3 bases from J, with 11 bases between. The CDR3 is 14 amino acids. Germline CDR1 is GTSNPN and CDR2 is SVGIG (reference sequence). This chain's CDR3 is CAWSVTAVDTEAFF. DNA for the CDR3: TGTGCCTGGAGTGTCACGGCGGTTGACACTGAAGCTTTCTTT.

This clonotype showed up many times. The rearrangement uses TRBV28 and TRBJ2-6; unclear D gene. V was clipped by 2 bases and J by 0 bases, with 5 bases between them. The CDR3 covers 15 residues. The germline V gene encodes CDR1 MDHEN and CDR2 SYDVKM. The CDR3 loop is CASSLLSSGANVLTF. CDR3 nucleotide sequence: TGTGCCAGCAGTTTACTGTCCTCTGGGGCCAACGTCCTGACTTTC. The full variable domain, with the rest looked up from reference TRBV28 and TRBJ2-6, is DVKVTQSSRYLVKRTGEKVFLECVQDMDHENMFWYRQDPGLGLRLIYFSYDVKMKEKGDIPEGYSVSREKKERFSLILESASTNQTSMYLCASSLLSSGANVLTFGAGSRLTVL.

The chain carries TRBV2 and TRBJ2-3; 9 nucleotides line up with TRBD2. The CDR3 runs to 15 residues. Germline-derived CDR1 and CDR2 are SNHLY and FYNNEI. The J segment lost 4 bases and the V segment lost 3 bases, leaving 5 bases of the junction unmatched. The DNA of the CDR3 is TGTGCCAGCAGTGACCCAGCGGGAGGTGCAGATACGCAGTATTTT. It is translated as CASSDPAGGADTQYF.

This clonotype was seen only a few times. This chain joins TRBV20-1 and TRBJ2-7; perhaps TRBD1 as D (6 bases). Germline lookup yields CDR1 DFQATT and CDR2 SNEGSKA (reference sequence). Trimming pared 6 bases from V and 0 bases from J, leaving 15 bases between. The CDR3 consists of 14 residues. This CDR3 is CSALIQGPSYEQYF. In nucleotides, the CDR3 is TGCAGTGCCCTAATACAGGGTCCCTCCTACGAGCAGTACTTC.

This clonotype was seen just once. This chain's CDR3 is CASSLELQGVQHSPLHF. The DNA of the CDR3 is TGTGCCAGCAGCTTGGAACTACAGGGGGTCCAACATTCACCCCTCCACTTT. The V gene is TRBV5-6, the J gene TRBJ1-6; the match to TRBD1 covers 8 bases. The CDR3 is made up of 17 amino acids. Germline V gene sequence: CDR1 SGHDT, CDR2 YYEEEE. The V segment lost 0 bases and the J segment 8 bases; nucleotides outside the gene matches: 10.

In its sample, this clonotype was seen a few times. The V call is TRBV19, the J call TRBJ1-1; D may be TRBD1 (5 bases). Germline-derived CDR1 and CDR2 are LNHDA and SQIVND (reference sequence). Trimming stripped 3 bases from V and 5 bases from J, with 16 bases between. The CDR3 extends over 15 amino acids. CDR3: CASSMFAGQGTEAFF. The CDR3 DNA sequence: TGTGCCAGTAGTATGTTTGCGGGTCAGGGAACTGAAGCTTTCTTT.

This clonotype was detected many times. The chain uses TRBV20-1 and TRBJ2-1; D is undetermined. V was trimmed by 5 bases and J by 9 bases, leaving 8 bases between them. Germline V gives CDR1 DFQATT, CDR2 SNEGSKA (reference sequence). There are 10 residues in the CDR3. In nucleotides, the CDR3 is TGCAGTGCTGTGCTGGGTGAGCAGTTCTTC. It is translated as CSAVLGEQFF.

About this clonotype itself: One end of the junction does not line up with germline, which may come from a read error. The CDR3 is CASRSDRVITGKLFF. CDR3 in DNA: TGTGCCAGCAGATCTGACAGGGTGATTACCGGGAAGCTGTTTTTT. The rearrangement links TRBV6-2 or TRBV6-3 to TRBJ2-2; 7 bases agree with TRBD1. CDR1 MNHEY and CDR2 SVGEGT come from the germline V gene. CDR3 length equals 15 residues.

Concerning this clonotype itself: With a much larger clone just one base away, this may be a read error. The rearrangement uses TRBV20-1 and TRBJ2-3; D is uncertain. Germline CDR1 is DFQATT and CDR2 is SNEGSKA (reference sequence). The V gene lost 5 bases and the J gene lost 6 bases, with 9 bases spanning the gap. The CDR3 has 11 residues. CDR3 DNA: TGCAGTGCTTCCCGTGAGGATACGCAGTATTTT. Its protein is CSASREDTQYF.

This clonotype appeared many times. V and J are TRBV10-3 and TRBJ2-3; a possible D gene is TRBD1 (6 bases). Looked up from germline, CDR1 is ENHRY and CDR2 is SYGVKD. The CDR3 is 14 amino acids. V was shortened by 6 bases and J by 0 bases, with 10 bases between the two germline ends. The CDR3 loop reads CAIRLTGSTDTQYF. The CDR3 region has the DNA TGTGCCATCAGGTTGACAGGAAGCACAGATACGCAGTATTTT.

This clonotype was seen many times. This CDR3 reads CASSEIDRNYGYTF. The CDR3 DNA reads as TGTGCCAGCAGTGAGATAGACAGGAACTATGGCTACACCTTC. The J gene is TRBJ1-2, the V gene TRBV6-1; D possibly corresponds to TRBD1 (6 bases). Trimming stripped 3 bases from V and 2 bases from J, with 10 bases between. The CDR3 totals 14 residues. From germline, CDR1 is MNHNS and CDR2 SASEGT.

This clonotype was counted at least ten times. J is TRBJ2-1 and V is TRBV6-1; D might be TRBD1 (6 bases). This CDR3 is 16 amino acids long. Germline CDR1 is MNHNS and CDR2 is SASEGT. V lost 5 bases, J lost 0 bases, and 14 bases lay in between. The CDR3 DNA is TGTGCCAGCAGTCCCCTACAGGGATACTCCTACAATGAGCAGTTCTTC. Translation: CASSPLQGYSYNEQFF.

This clonotype was found many times. This rearrangement joins TRBV11-2 to TRBJ1-1; maybe TRBD1 (5 bases). The germline gives CDR1 SGHAT, CDR2 FQNNGV. The CDR3 has 14 amino acids. V lost 1 base to trimming and J lost 10 bases, with 16 bases between them. In nucleotides, the CDR3 is TGTGCCAGCAGCTTAGCTAGGGGAGTGGTGGGAGCTTTCTTT. This encodes CASSLARGVVGAFF.

This sequence joins TRBV5-1 and TRBJ2-7; 7 bases are a match to TRBD2. Germline loops: CDR1 SGHRS, CDR2 YFSETQ. This CDR3 spans 13 amino acids. V lost 5 bases, J lost 2 bases, and 4 bases stayed unmatched. In DNA form, the CDR3 reads TGCGCCAGCAGTGGGGGGGGGGCCTACGAGCAGTACTTC. Translated: CASSGGGAYEQYF.